A single sample is the source of the 8 T cell receptor beta chains below, sequenced in a study of cytomegalovirus exposure and HLA in healthy donors. The PCR had 60 Vbeta and 13 Jbeta primers. Sequencing was performed with immunoSEQ multiplex PCR; in TCRdb, only in-frame clones are kept and a portion is missing. The repertoire holds about 120,000 clones, with around 80% as singletons. The sample consisted of PBMCs. Every receptor here comes from a female donor in good health and CMV-seronegative.

V gene TRBV5-4 combines with J gene TRBJ1-6; D is uncertain. The CDR3 contains 14 residues. V gave up 4 bases and J gave up 4 bases, with 9 bases separating them. From germline, CDR1 is SGHNT and CDR2 YYREEE (reference sequence). The CDR3 coding sequence is TGTGCCAGCAGCCTGGGCAGTTATAATTCACCCCTCCACTTT. It codes for CASSLGSYNSPLHF.

The chain has TRBV7-9 and TRBJ2-5; 8 nucleotides match TRBD1. The CDR3 is 14 amino acids. With V trimmed by 4 bases and J by 4 bases, 5 bases remained unmatched. Germline V CDR1 and CDR2: SEHNR, FQNEAQ (reference sequence). Written as DNA, the CDR3 is TGTGCCAGCAGCTACCCAGGGGGCCGAGAGACCCAGTACTTC. Its protein product is CASSYPGGRETQYF.

This clone was counted a single time. The CDR3 spells CASSSPPGGRGSTDTQYF. The CDR3, as DNA: TGTGCCAGCAGCTCTCCCCCTGGTGGGAGAGGGAGCACAGATACGCAGTATTTT. The chain employs TRBV7-2 and TRBJ2-3, with TRBD2 as a possible D gene (5 bases). The V gene's germline CDR1 is SGHTA and CDR2 FQGNSA. V lost 4 bases to trimming and J lost 0 bases, with 20 bases between them. The CDR3 is made up of 18 amino acids.

The chain carries TRBV29-1 and TRBJ2-2; tentative D call: TRBD2 (5 bases). The germline gives CDR1 SQVTM, CDR2 ANQGSEA. CDR3 size: 12 residues. Trimming stripped 6 bases from V and 7 bases from J, with 12 bases between. The CDR3: CSVKRKDGELFF. The CDR3 nucleotides read TGCAGCGTCAAGCGGAAGGACGGGGAGCTGTTTTTT.

V is TRBV9 and J is TRBJ2-7, with 7 bases aligning to TRBD2. The CDR3 is made up of 15 amino acids. V lost 0 bases, J lost 4 bases, and 7 bases stayed unmatched. The germline V gene has CDR1 SGDLS and CDR2 YYNGEE. The DNA of the CDR3 is TGTGCCAGCAGCGTAGACGGGGGAGGGGAGTACGAGCAGTACTTC. This translates into CASSVDGGGEYEQYF. The entire variable domain, with the rest obtained from reference TRBV9 and TRBJ2-7, is as follows: DSGVTQTPKHLITATGQRVTLRCSPRSGDLSVYWYQQSLDQGLQFLIQYYNGEERAKGNILERFSAQQFPDLHSELNLSSLELGDSALYFCASSVDGGGEYEQYFGPGTRLTVT.

The table lists this clone with a count of one. The CDR3 spells CASIRKTGGIDQPQHF. The CDR3, as DNA: TGTGCCAGTATCCGGAAGACAGGGGGCATCGATCAGCCCCAGCATTTT. V is TRBV19 and J is TRBJ1-5; the match to TRBD1 covers 10 bases. The V segment lost 7 bases and the J segment 5 bases; nucleotides outside the gene matches: 11. Germline assignment: CDR1 LNHDA and CDR2 SQIVND (reference sequence). The CDR3 is made up of 16 amino acids. Complete variable domain (other parts from reference TRBV19 and TRBJ1-5): DGGITQSPKYLFRKEGQNVTLSCEQNLNHDAMYWYRQDPGQGLRLIYYSQIVNDFQKGDIAEGYSVSREKKESFPLTVTSAQKNPTAFYLCASIRKTGGIDQPQHFGDGTRLSIL.

The chain combines TRBV5-1 with TRBJ2-3; D not resolved. V was clipped by 2 bases and J by 3 bases, with 13 bases between them. The CDR3 consists of 15 residues. Germline V lookup: CDR1 SGHRS, CDR2 YFSETQ. The CDR3 nucleotides read TGCGCCAGCAGCTTCACGGGTGATGTAACAGATACGCAGTATTTT. Translation gives CASSFTGDVTDTQYF. Supplemented by reference TRBV5-1 and TRBJ2-3, the full variable domain reads KAGVTQTPRYLIKTRGQQVTLSCSPISGHRSVSWYQQTPGQGLQFLFEYFSETQRNKGNFPGRFSGRQFSNSRSEMNVSTLELGDSALYLCASSFTGDVTDTQYFGPGTRLTVL.

This sequence joins TRBV2 and TRBJ1-2; D call uncertain. This CDR3 spans 16 amino acids. Trimming removed 7 bases from V and 3 bases from J, with 21 bases in between. The germline V gene encodes CDR1 SNHLY and CDR2 FYNNEI. CDR3 protein: CASIPPWRVGDYGYTF. The CDR3 DNA sequence: TGTGCCAGCATTCCCCCTTGGAGGGTAGGCGACTATGGCTACACCTTC.